This TCR beta chain was identified in a study of cytomegalovirus exposure and HLA in healthy donors. The overall study: It was reported in a later analysis that the roughly 120 validation repertoires used the same platform as the 650 to 800 first-cohort repertoires. Study findings and constraints: The listing of about 150 TCR beta chains classed them as cytomegalovirus-associated. A classifier reportedly called cytomegalovirus status with high sensitivity and specificity.

Generated by immunoSEQ multiplex PCR, the TCRdb table keeps only in-frame clones and is missing some. The sample carries about 260,000 clones, around 90% recorded once. Comments on this clone: Its cognate antigen is unknown.

V shed 3 bases, J shed 5 bases, and the junction held 6 bases outside the gene matches. Germline CDR1 is LNHDA and CDR2 is SQIVND (reference sequence). The CDR3 totals 15 residues. The specimen was PBMCs. V is TRBV19 and J is TRBJ2-1, with 8 bases matching TRBD2. This clonotype was obtained from a woman aged 25 to 45 in good health and CMV-seronegative. The CDR3 nucleotides read TGTGCCAGTAGTATTTTCACTAGCGGTAACAATGAGCAGTTCTTC. Translation: CASSIFTSGNNEQFF.